This T cell receptor beta chain was obtained from a study of post-analysis software for immune sequencing data. At the level of the study: Disease courses included relapsing-remitting, secondary progressive and progressive-relapsing multiple sclerosis.

The CDR3 runs to 15 residues. Trimming removed 1 base at V and 4 bases at J, with 16 bases between. CDR1 and CDR2 from the germline V gene are SQVTM and ANQGSEA. General study results and limits: Normalized Chao1 diversity was significantly reduced in patients versus controls. About 5 TRBV segments were significantly more frequent in patients than in controls. TRBV5-6, TRBV5-1 and TRBV20-1 were among these segments.

About this clonotype: Its antigen is unknown.

The authors incorporated unique molecular identifiers into the TCR beta cDNA libraries. Via MiXCR, TCRdb re-called the PCR reads, giving one row per CDR3 protein. The repertoire consists of approximately 460,000 distinct CDR3 sequences, with nearly 45% occurring once and the leading ten covering around 10%. Sequencing was performed on blood. The chain is built from TRBV29-1 and TRBJ1-2; the D is unclear. The receptor was isolated from a girl between 10 and 17 years old with multiple sclerosis. This CDR3 reads CSVEGTATSFYGYTF. The CDR3 coding sequence is TGCAGCGTTGAAGGAACAGCCACATCTTTCTATGGCTACACCTTC.